The table lists the clone carrying this T cell receptor (beta chain) with a few counts. Its antigen is not known. This CDR3 region has 15 residues. After removal of 3 bases from V and 5 bases from J, the junction contained 9 bases not matched to a gene. Germline loops: CDR1 SEHNR, CDR2 FQNEAQ (reference sequence). The data were obtained in a study of molecular identifiers for immune sequencing clone quantification. Findings and limits, study-wide: Clones that had above 20 RNA copies took up over 97% of effector molecules but under 1% in naive cells.

TCRdb reprocessed the PCR reads with MiXCR, giving one entry per CDR3 protein. The table shows around 470,000 distinct CDR3 sequences, with 25% occurring only once. A CD8+CD4-CCR7+CD45RA+ phenotype served as the sorting definition for naive CD8 T cells. This TCR was sampled from a human donor in good health. Some libraries in this study had Jurkat cell RNA spiked in. Sequenced: naive CD8+ T cells from blood, with Jurkat cell RNA spiked in. Subset meaning: FACS-sorted CD8+CD4-CCR7+CD45RA+ naive T cells. The rearrangement uses TRBV7-9 and TRBJ2-7, with 8 bases that match TRBD1. CDR3 protein: CASSFILDRVDEQYF. As DNA, the CDR3 is TGTGCCAGCAGCTTCATCTTGGACAGGGTTGACGAGCAGTACTTC. The full variable domain, its missing parts supplied by reference TRBV7-9 and TRBJ2-7, is DTGVSQNPRHKITKRGQNVTFRCDPISEHNRLYWYRQTLGQGPEFLTYFQNEAQLEKSRLLSDRFSAERPKGSFSTLEIQRTEQGDSAMYLCASSFILDRVDEQYFGPGTRLTVT.